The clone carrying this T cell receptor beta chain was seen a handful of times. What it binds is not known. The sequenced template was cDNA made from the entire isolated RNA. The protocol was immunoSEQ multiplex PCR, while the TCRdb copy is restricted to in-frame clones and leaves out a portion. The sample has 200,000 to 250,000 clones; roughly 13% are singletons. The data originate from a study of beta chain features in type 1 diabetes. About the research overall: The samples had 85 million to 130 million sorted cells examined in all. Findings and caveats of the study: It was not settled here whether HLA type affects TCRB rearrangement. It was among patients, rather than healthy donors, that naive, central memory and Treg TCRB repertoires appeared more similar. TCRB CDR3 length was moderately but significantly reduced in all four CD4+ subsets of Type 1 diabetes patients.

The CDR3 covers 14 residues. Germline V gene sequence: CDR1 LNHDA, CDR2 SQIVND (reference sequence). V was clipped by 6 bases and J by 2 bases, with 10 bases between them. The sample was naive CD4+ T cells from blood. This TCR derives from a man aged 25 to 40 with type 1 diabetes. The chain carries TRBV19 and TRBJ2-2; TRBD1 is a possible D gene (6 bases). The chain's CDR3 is CASRPQGNTGELFF. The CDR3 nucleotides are TGTGCCAGTAGGCCACAGGGTAACACCGGGGAGCTGTTTTTT.